These 28 T cell receptor beta chains were all obtained from the same sample, sequenced in a study of blood T cell repertoires in COVID-19. The protocol was immunoSEQ multiplex PCR, while the TCRdb copy is restricted to in-frame clones and leaves out a portion. The top ten clones hold around 0.55% of a sample with some 150,000 clones, about 90% of them seen once. The sample consisted of peripheral blood. The receptors shown here come from a man aged 45-65 years with acute or convalescent COVID-19.

This sequence joins TRBV2 and TRBJ2-3; a weak D match, TRBD2 (5 bases). Trimming shortened V by 6 bases and J by 4 bases, and 11 bases separated the two germline ends. The CDR3 contains 13 residues. CDR1 is SNHLY, CDR2 FYNNEI, per germline. The CDR3 reads CASRATAADTQYF. CDR3 coding DNA: TGTGCCAGCAGGGCAACAGCGGCAGATACGCAGTATTTT. Full variable domain (remainder filled in from reference TRBV2 and TRBJ2-3): EPEVTQTPSHQVTQMGQEVILRCVPISNHLYFYWYRQILGQKVEFLVSFYNNEISEKSEIFDDQFSVERPDGSNFTLKIRSTKLEDSAMYFCASRATAADTQYFGPGTRLTVL.

The V call is TRBV4-1, the J call TRBJ2-3; 14 nucleotides line up with TRBD2. After removal of 3 bases from V and 5 bases from J, the junction contained 7 bases not matched to a gene. Germline-derived CDR1 and CDR2 are MGHRA and YSYEKL. The CDR3 consists of 17 residues. The CDR3 nucleotides are TGCGCCAGCAGCCAGCGACTGACTAGCGGGAGGGAAGATACGCAGTATTTT. This translates into CASSQRLTSGREDTQYF.

The chain links TRBV19 to TRBJ2-2; possible D gene TRBD2, 5 bases. The CDR3 totals 13 residues. The V end lost 8 bases, the J end lost 1 base, and 8 bases lay between the germline ends. Germline CDR1 and CDR2: LNHDA and SQIVND (reference sequence). The CDR3 DNA sequence: TGTGCCAGTGGTCGGGAGAACACCGGGGAGCTGTTTTTT. Amino acid sequence: CASGRENTGELFF.

V gene TRBV2 combines with J gene TRBJ2-7, with TRBD1 matching 7 bases. This CDR3 comprises 15 residues. V shed 6 bases and J 4 bases; nucleotides not matched to a gene: 12. Germline V gene data show CDR1 as SNHLY and CDR2 as FYNNEI. CDR3 sequence: CASSPRWQGVYEQYF. The CDR3 nucleotides read TGTGCCAGCAGCCCCAGGTGGCAGGGGGTGTACGAGCAGTACTTC.

The J gene is TRBJ1-2, the V gene TRBV7-3; TRBD1 aligns across 7 bases. V was pared by 4 bases and J by 8 bases, with 7 bases of the junction left unmatched. Germline CDR1 and CDR2: SGHTA and FQGTGA. The CDR3 loop spans 13 amino acids. The CDR3 DNA reads TGTGCCAGCAGCTCGACAGGGCAGGACGGCTACACCTTC. The encoded protein is CASSSTGQDGYTF.

CDR3 loop: CASSRDRGGSPLHF. The CDR3 DNA reads as TGTGCCAGCTCCCGGGACAGGGGTGGTTCACCCCTCCACTTT. The V call is TRBV2, the J call TRBJ1-6; TRBD1 aligns across 10 bases. CDR1 is SNHLY, CDR2 FYNNEI, per germline. Unmatched junction bases numbered 7, after V lost 8 bases and J lost 9 bases. The CDR3 sequence is 14 residues long.

V is TRBV5-1 and J is TRBJ2-2; D unclear. The V and J ends lost 5 bases and 6 bases respectively, with 11 bases between them. The germline V gene encodes CDR1 SGHRS and CDR2 YFSETQ. The CDR3 is made up of 13 amino acids. The CDR3 region is CASRVGLAGELFF. The CDR3 DNA reads as TGCGCCAGCAGAGTGGGCCTCGCCGGGGAGCTGTTTTTT.

V usage is TRBV28 and J usage is TRBJ2-7; TRBD2 matches 12 bases. CDR3 length equals 15 residues. Germline assignment: CDR1 MDHEN and CDR2 SYDVKM. The V and J ends lost 5 bases and 3 bases, in that order; junction bases with no gene match: 5. This CDR3 reads CASSPLAGGGYEQYF. CDR3 nucleotides: TGTGCCAGCAGTCCCCTAGCGGGAGGGGGCTACGAGCAGTACTTC.

This clone was recorded only once. V gene TRBV4-3 combines with J gene TRBJ1-2; D might be TRBD1 (5 bases). Deletions cut 5 bases from V and 8 bases from J, with 15 bases between. This CDR3 has 13 amino acids. CDR1 and CDR2 from the germline V gene are LGHNA and YSLEER. In nucleotides, the CDR3 is TGCGCCAGCAGCGCGGGACGCGCGGGCGGCTACACCTTC. This gives the protein CASSAGRAGGYTF.

The chain has TRBV2 and TRBJ1-5; weak D call: TRBD1 (6 bases). CDR3 length: 15 amino acids. The germline V gene has CDR1 SNHLY and CDR2 FYNNEI. V lost 6 bases to trimming and J lost 0 bases, with 12 bases between them. The CDR3 DNA sequence: TGTGCCAGCAGGTCGGACAGCCATAGCAATCAGCCCCAGCATTTT. Translating it yields CASRSDSHSNQPQHF. Using reference TRBV2 and TRBJ1-5 for the parts outside the CDR3, the full variable domain is EPEVTQTPSHQVTQMGQEVILRCVPISNHLYFYWYRQILGQKVEFLVSFYNNEISEKSEIFDDQFSVERPDGSNFTLKIRSTKLEDSAMYFCASRSDSHSNQPQHFGDGTRLSIL.

The rearrangement links TRBV23-1 to TRBJ2-5; 7 positions match TRBD1. TRBV23-1 is an open reading frame, and its role is uncertain. The CDR3 totals 14 residues. V gave up 3 bases and J gave up 4 bases; unmatched junction bases: 5. This chain's CDR3 is CASSHPGQPETQYF. The CDR3 DNA follows: TGCGCCAGCAGTCACCCGGGACAGCCAGAGACCCAGTACTTC.

The chain carries TRBV19 and TRBJ2-2; 7 positions match TRBD1. The CDR3 spans 15 residues. CDR1 and CDR2 (germline): LNHDA, SQIVND (reference sequence). J gave up 4 bases and V 3 bases, and 5 bases lay outside the gene matches. CDR3 bases: TGTGCCAGTAGTATGGACAGGCCCCTCACCGGGGAGCTGTTTTTT. It translates to CASSMDRPLTGELFF.

This clone was counted a single time. This chain links TRBV7-9 with TRBJ1-4; D gene uncertain. Looked up from germline, CDR1 is SEHNR and CDR2 is FQNEAQ (reference sequence). This CDR3 has 15 residues. The V end was cut by 0 bases, the J end by 5 bases, with 10 bases between. The CDR3: CASSLADLRNEKLFF. In DNA form, the CDR3 reads TGTGCCAGCAGCTTAGCGGACTTGAGGAATGAAAAACTGTTTTTT.

The CDR3 DNA reads TGTGCCAGCAGACCCCACGGGGCAGATACGCAGTATTTT. Amino acid sequence: CASRPHGADTQYF. The chain recombines TRBV12-3 or TRBV12-4 with TRBJ2-3; possible D gene TRBD2, 5 bases. The CDR3 consists of 13 residues. Trimming shortened V by 6 bases and J by 4 bases, and 11 bases separated the two germline ends.

The genes are TRBV5-8 and TRBJ1-2; maybe TRBD1 (5 bases). The V and J ends lost 4 bases and 9 bases respectively, with 16 bases between them. The CDR3 runs to 13 residues. CDR1 is SGHTS and CDR2 is YDEGEE in the germline V gene. The CDR3 DNA sequence: TGTGCCAGCAGCATATCCAGGGTTCAGCGCTACACCTTC. Translation gives CASSISRVQRYTF.

This sequence joins TRBV19 and TRBJ2-3; TRBD1 matches 11 bases. This CDR3 contains 16 residues. Germline-derived CDR1 and CDR2 are LNHDA and SQIVND (reference sequence). The V segment lost 5 bases and the J segment 2 bases; nucleotides outside the gene matches: 6. The CDR3 region is CASSSRTGGITDTQYF. In nucleotides, the CDR3 is TGTGCCAGTAGTTCCCGGACAGGGGGCATCACAGATACGCAGTATTTT.

J is TRBJ2-2 and V is TRBV11-3, with 7 nucleotides matching TRBD2. The CDR3 loop spans 15 amino acids. Germline V gene data show CDR1 as SGHNT and CDR2 as YENEEA. Unmatched junction bases numbered 6, after V lost 3 bases and J lost 5 bases. Here the CDR3 reads CASSLSSGGTGELFF. CDR3 DNA: TGTGCCAGCAGCTTGAGTTCGGGAGGAACCGGGGAGCTGTTTTTT.

The chain couples TRBV6-6 to TRBJ2-7, with a tentative D call TRBD1 (6 bases). This CDR3 contains 19 residues. Trimming pared 6 bases from V and 3 bases from J, leaving 30 bases between. Germline V gene sequence: CDR1 MNHNY, CDR2 SVGAGI (reference sequence). The CDR3: CASSRADRLPTLAIYEQYV. CDR3 nucleotide sequence: TGTGCCAGCAGCCGAGCCGACAGGTTACCAACGCTTGCCATCTACGAGCAGTACGTC.

This chain links TRBV2 with TRBJ1-2, with D possibly matching TRBD1 (5 bases). V shed 5 bases and J shed 8 bases, with 21 bases lying between them. The CDR3 consists of 15 residues. The germline V gene encodes CDR1 SNHLY and CDR2 FYNNEI. CDR3 protein: CASSPERGGALGYTF. DNA for the CDR3: TGTGCCAGCAGTCCCGAGAGGGGAGGGGCGTTGGGCTACACCTTC. Supplemented by reference TRBV2 and TRBJ1-2, the full variable domain reads EPEVTQTPSHQVTQMGQEVILRCVPISNHLYFYWYRQILGQKVEFLVSFYNNEISEKSEIFDDQFSVERPDGSNFTLKIRSTKLEDSAMYFCASSPERGGALGYTFGSGTRLTVV.

The rearrangement joins TRBV18 to TRBJ2-1, with 8 nucleotides matching TRBD1. Germline-derived CDR1 and CDR2 are KGHSH and LQKENI. The CDR3 sequence is 17 residues long. V lost 2 bases and J lost 6; bases outside the gene matches: 12. The CDR3 sequence: CASSPKQGEIGGNEQFF. The CDR3 nucleotides read TGTGCCAGCTCACCAAAACAGGGGGAGATTGGGGGCAATGAGCAGTTCTTC.

The chain combines TRBV27 with TRBJ2-7; possible D gene TRBD1, 6 bases. Germline V gene sequence: CDR1 MNHEY, CDR2 SMNVEV (reference sequence). The V end was cut by 5 bases, the J end by 4 bases, with 15 bases between. The CDR3 is 14 amino acids. In nucleotides, the CDR3 is TGTGCCAGCAGTCAAACAGGGCCCGAATACGAGCAGTACTTC. It yields the protein CASSQTGPEYEQYF.

This chain uses TRBV2 with TRBJ1-5, with 7 bases matching TRBD1. CDR1 SNHLY and CDR2 FYNNEI come from the germline V gene. The V and J ends lost 2 bases and 5 bases, in that order; junction bases with no gene match: 6. CDR3 length: 15 residues. The chain's CDR3 is CASSEMGRGDQPQHF. CDR3 sequence (DNA): TGTGCCAGCAGTGAAATGGGCAGGGGGGATCAGCCCCAGCATTTT.

The CDR3 bases are TGTGCCAGCAGTTCCCCGTCCCGGCAGGGGGCAAATTCACCCCTCCACTTT. Translating gives CASSSPSRQGANSPLHF. This rearrangement joins TRBV28 to TRBJ1-6; 8 bases fit TRBD1. With 4 bases clipped from V and 7 bases from J, the junction kept 12 bases outside the gene matches. Germline values: CDR1 MDHEN, CDR2 SYDVKM. This CDR3 is built from 17 residues.

The rearrangement uses TRBV12-3 or TRBV12-4 and TRBJ1-3; D perhaps matches TRBD1 (6 bases). The CDR3 loop spans 12 amino acids. With 3 bases removed from V and 8 bases from J, the gap between germline ends came to 8 bases. CDR3 protein: CASSLGGHTIYF. CDR3 bases: TGTGCCAGCAGTTTGGGGGGGCACACCATATATTTT.

The rearrangement uses TRBV11-3 and TRBJ2-2; D not resolved. Germline V gene sequence: CDR1 SGHNT, CDR2 YENEEA. V dropped 4 bases and J dropped 7 bases, with 10 bases sitting between them. The CDR3 consists of 13 residues. For the CDR3, the DNA is TGTGCCAGCAGCTCAACGAACTACGGGGAGCTGTTTTTT. Protein: CASSSTNYGELFF. Together with reference TRBV11-3 and TRBJ2-2, the CDR3 gives the full variable domain: EAGVVQSPRYKIIEKKQPVAFWCNPISGHNTLYWYLQNLGQGPELLIRYENEEAVDDSQLPKDRFSAERLKGVDSTLKIQPAELGDSAVYLCASSSTNYGELFFGEGSRLTVL.

The chain recombines TRBV4-1 with TRBJ2-1, with D possibly being TRBD1 (5 bases). V was cut by 3 bases and J by 0 bases, with 12 bases left in between. This CDR3 spans 16 amino acids. The germline CDR1 and CDR2 sequences are MGHRA and YSYEKL. CDR3 in DNA: TGCGCCAGCAGCCAGACGACAGCGAGCTCCTACAATGAGCAGTTCTTC. Protein product: CASSQTTASSYNEQFF.

Only a few counts were recorded for this clone. This chain uses TRBV15 with TRBJ1-5; D is possibly TRBD1 (5 bases). Germline V gene sequence: CDR1 LNHNV, CDR2 YYDKDF (reference sequence). This CDR3 is 13 amino acids long. V gave up 6 bases and J gave up 4 bases, with 10 bases separating them. The CDR3 bases are TGTGCCACCAGTAGACAGACAAATCAGCCCCAGCATTTT. It codes for CATSRQTNQPQHF.

CDR3 sequence reads: CASSLTQGTSQPQHF. Written as DNA, the CDR3 is TGTGCCAGCAGCTTAACGCAGGGGACGTCTCAGCCCCAGCATTTT. The chain recombines TRBV7-2 with TRBJ1-5; D possibly corresponds to TRBD1 (6 bases). The germline V gene encodes CDR1 SGHTA and CDR2 FQGNSA. Trimming stripped 2 bases from V and 6 bases from J, with 14 bases between. The CDR3 has 15 amino acids.